This record concerns one T cell receptor (beta chain) sequence. What it recognizes is unknown. The CDR3 length is 15 residues. Germline trimming cut 5 bases from V and 0 bases from J; bases unmatched to any gene: 9. Germline CDR1 is DFQATT and CDR2 is SNEGSKA (reference sequence). This specimen belongs to a study of identical twins. Whole-study findings and limits: High-abundance cord blood beta clonotypes had fewer insertions; memory repertoires showed none. The conclusions drew on cross-sectional statistical analysis instead of tracking the same donors.

TCRdb redid the calling of the 5' RACE reads with MiXCR, one entry per CDR3 protein. The repertoire has just under 650,000 distinct CDR3 sequences, roughly 7.1% of them found once; the top ten carry approximately 1.5%. These same records also appear under a second study, on yellow fever vaccine responses in identical twins.

Sequenced material: PBMCs. The V and J genes are TRBV20-1 and TRBJ1-2; TRBD1 matches at 7 bases. The receptor comes from a woman under 30 in good health. CDR3 nucleotide sequence: TGCAGTGCTCACCCTCCGGGACAGCCTAACTATGGCTACACCTTC. Protein product: CSAHPPGQPNYGYTF.